This TCR beta chain was documented in a study of T cell changes during pregnancy in multiple sclerosis. V was shortened by 5 bases and J by 0 bases, with 8 bases between the two germline ends. The CDR3 is 14 amino acids. From germline, CDR1 is SGHKS and CDR2 YYEKEE (reference sequence). This table comes from immunoSEQ multiplex PCR, and its TCRdb copy is limited to in-frame clones, with some not included. This table has some 100,000 clones, approximately 94% appearing once. This TCR was recovered from a female donor with multiple sclerosis, enrolled in a pregnancy study. This rearrangement joins TRBV5-5 to TRBJ2-2; the D is unclear. Sequencing used peripheral blood, obtained in the second trimester of pregnancy. In DNA form, the CDR3 reads TGTGCCAGCAGTTCACTTTCGAACACCGGGGAGCTGTTTTTT. Translated: CASSSLSNTGELFF.